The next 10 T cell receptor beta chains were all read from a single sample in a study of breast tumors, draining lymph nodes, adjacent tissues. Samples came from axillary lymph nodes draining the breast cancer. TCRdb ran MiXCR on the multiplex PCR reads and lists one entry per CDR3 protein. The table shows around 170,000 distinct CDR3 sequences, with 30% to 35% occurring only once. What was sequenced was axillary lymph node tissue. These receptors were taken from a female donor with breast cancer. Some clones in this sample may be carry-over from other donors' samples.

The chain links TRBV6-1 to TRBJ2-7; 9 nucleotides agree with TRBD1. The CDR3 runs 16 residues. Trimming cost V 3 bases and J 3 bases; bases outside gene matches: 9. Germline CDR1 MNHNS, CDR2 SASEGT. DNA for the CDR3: TGTGCCAGCAGTGATGCTAGGGGACAGGGTTTCTACGAGCAGTACTTC. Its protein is CASSDARGQGFYEQYF.

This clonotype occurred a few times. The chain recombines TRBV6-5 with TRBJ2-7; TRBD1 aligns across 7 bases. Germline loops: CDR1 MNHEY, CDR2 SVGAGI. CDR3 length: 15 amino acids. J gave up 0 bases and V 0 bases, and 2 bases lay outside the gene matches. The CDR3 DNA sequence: TGTGCCAGCAGTTACTCGAACAGGGGCTCCTACGAGCAGTACTTC. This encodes CASSYSNRGSYEQYF.

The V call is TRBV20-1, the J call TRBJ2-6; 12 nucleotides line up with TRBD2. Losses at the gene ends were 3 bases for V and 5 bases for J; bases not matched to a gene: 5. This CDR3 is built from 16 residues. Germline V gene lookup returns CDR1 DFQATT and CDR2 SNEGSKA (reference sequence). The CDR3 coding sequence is TGCAGTGCTAGGAGTTGGACTAGCGGGAGGGCCAACGTCCTGACTTTC. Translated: CSARSWTSGRANVLTF.

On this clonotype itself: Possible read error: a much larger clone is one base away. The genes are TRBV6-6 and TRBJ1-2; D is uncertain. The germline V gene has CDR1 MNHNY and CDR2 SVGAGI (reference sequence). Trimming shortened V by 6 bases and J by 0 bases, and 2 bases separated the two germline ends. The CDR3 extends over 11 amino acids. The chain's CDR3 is CASSPNYGYTF. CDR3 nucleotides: TGTGCCAGCAGCCCTAACTATGGCTACACCTTC.

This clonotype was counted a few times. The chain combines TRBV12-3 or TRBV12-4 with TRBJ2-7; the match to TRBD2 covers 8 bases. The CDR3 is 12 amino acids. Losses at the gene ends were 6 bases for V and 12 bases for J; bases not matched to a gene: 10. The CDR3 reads CASSNTGGKPYF. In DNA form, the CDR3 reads TGTGCCAGCAGCAACACGGGGGGGAAGCCGTACTTC.

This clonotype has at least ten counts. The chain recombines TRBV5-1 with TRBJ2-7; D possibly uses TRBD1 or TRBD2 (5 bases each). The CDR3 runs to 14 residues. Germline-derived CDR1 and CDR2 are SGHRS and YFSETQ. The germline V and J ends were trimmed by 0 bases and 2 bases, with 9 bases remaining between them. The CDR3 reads CASSLAGAPYEQYF. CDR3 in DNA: TGCGCCAGCAGCTTGGCCGGGGCCCCCTACGAGCAGTACTTC.

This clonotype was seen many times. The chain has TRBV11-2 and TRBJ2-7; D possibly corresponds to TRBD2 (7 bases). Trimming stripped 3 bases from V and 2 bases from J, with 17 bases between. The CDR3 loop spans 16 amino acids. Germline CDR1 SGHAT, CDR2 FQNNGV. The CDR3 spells CASSFSQGGGAYEQYF. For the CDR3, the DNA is TGTGCCAGCAGCTTTTCCCAAGGGGGGGGGGCCTACGAGCAGTACTTC.

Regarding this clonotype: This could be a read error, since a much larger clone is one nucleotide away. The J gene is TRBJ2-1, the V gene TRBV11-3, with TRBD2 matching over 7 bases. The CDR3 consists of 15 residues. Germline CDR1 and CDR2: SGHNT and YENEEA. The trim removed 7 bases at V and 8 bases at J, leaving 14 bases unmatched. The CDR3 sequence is CASTQGGPADHEQFF. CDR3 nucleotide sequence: TGTGCCAGCACCCAGGGAGGGCCGGCCGATCATGAGCAGTTCTTC. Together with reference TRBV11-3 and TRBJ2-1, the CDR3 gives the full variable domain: EAGVVQSPRYKIIEKKQPVAFWCNPISGHNTLYWYLQNLGQGPELLIRYENEEAVDDSQLPKDRFSAERLKGVDSTLKIQPAELGDSAVYLCASTQGGPADHEQFFGPGTRLTVL.

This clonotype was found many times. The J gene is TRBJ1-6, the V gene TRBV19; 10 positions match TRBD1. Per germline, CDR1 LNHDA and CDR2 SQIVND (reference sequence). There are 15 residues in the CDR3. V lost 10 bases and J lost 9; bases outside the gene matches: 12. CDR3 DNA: TGTGCCACCCTCCTCCGGGACAGGGGTGTTTCACCCCTCCACTTT. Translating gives CATLLRDRGVSPLHF.

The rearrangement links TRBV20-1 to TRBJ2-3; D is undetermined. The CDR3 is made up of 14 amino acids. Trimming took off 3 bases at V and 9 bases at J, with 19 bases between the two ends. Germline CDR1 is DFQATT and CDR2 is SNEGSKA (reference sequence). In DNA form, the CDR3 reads TGCAGTGCTAGTGTGGGAACTAAACGTTCGACGCAGTATTTT. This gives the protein CSASVGTKRSTQYF.